The 2 T cell receptor beta chains reported below all come from one sample, sequenced in a study of cytomegalovirus exposure and HLA in healthy donors. Both 60 Vbeta primers and 13 Jbeta primers went into the PCR. Produced via immunoSEQ multiplex PCR; TCRdb's table is partial and in-frame only. The sample includes fewer than 110,000 clones, approximately 64% seen only once; the top ten take roughly 3%. Sequenced sample: PBMCs. The origin of the receptors is a woman aged 45-60 years in good health and CMV-seronegative.

The V call is TRBV15, the J call TRBJ1-2; 7 positions agree with TRBD1. Germline V gene sequence: CDR1 LNHNV, CDR2 YYDKDF (reference sequence). V lost 5 bases to trimming and J lost 2 bases; unmatched junction nucleotides: 8. This CDR3 is built from 15 residues. Written as DNA, the CDR3 is TGTGCCACCAGCCTGACAGGGTCCGGAAACTATGGCTACACCTTC. This translates into CATSLTGSGNYGYTF. Full variable domain (outside the CDR3, taken from reference TRBV15 and TRBJ1-2): DAMVIQNPRYQVTQFGKPVTLSCSQTLNHNVMYWYQQKSSQAPKLLFHYYDKDFNNEADTPDNFQSRRPNTSFCFLDIRSPGLGDTAMYLCATSLTGSGNYGYTFGSGTRLTVV.

V is TRBV7-3 and J is TRBJ2-3; D perhaps matches TRBD1 (7 bases). Germline-derived CDR1 and CDR2 are SGHTA and FQGTGA. The CDR3 covers 15 residues. The V gene lost 3 bases and the J gene lost 4 bases, with 14 bases spanning the gap. The CDR3 region has the DNA TGTGCCAGCAGCTTCCAGGGGGGCATTGCAGATACGCAGTATTTT. Protein sequence: CASSFQGGIADTQYF.